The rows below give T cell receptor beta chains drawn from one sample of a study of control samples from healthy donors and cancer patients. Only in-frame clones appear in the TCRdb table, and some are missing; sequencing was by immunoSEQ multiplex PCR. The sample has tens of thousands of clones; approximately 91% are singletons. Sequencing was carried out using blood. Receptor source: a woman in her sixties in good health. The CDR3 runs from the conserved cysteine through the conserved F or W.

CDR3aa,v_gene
CASSYSYGSQNTEAFF,TRBV6-5
CASSLTEDTEAFF,TRBV11-3
CASSLERNTEAFF,TRBV7-2
CASSKEGAEYSNQPQHF,TRBV21-1
CALEQDSNQPQHF,TRBV30
CASSFGQLGRGFNEKLFF,TRBV7-9
CASSLGQGANEKLFF,TRBV5-1
CASSKQGLYGYTF,TRBV7-2
CASSQDFGEETQYF,TRBV4-3
CASSLDSQLGYTF,TRBV11-2
CASGSRYNEQFF,TRBV28